This is a list of T cell receptor beta chains from one sample in a study of shared clonotypes between healthy human individuals. Clones were read by immunoSEQ multiplex PCR, and TCRdb kept only the in-frame ones, dropping some. Among some 2.1 million clones listed, 93% were seen once. Sequencing input: naive CD8+ T cells from PBMCs. The source of these receptors is a man between 18 and 35 years old in good health. Some clones in this sample may be carry-over from other donors' samples. Each CDR3 is given with its conserved first and last residue. The order of the fields is clone size, V gene, J gene, D gene, CDR3 protein, CDR3 DNA. D genes are given only for firm matches. Some rows have no size entry. The others give once, few or many, or a class for an expanded clone.

size: once; V: TRBV6-5; J: TRBJ2-7; D: .; CDR3: CASSYSGGISYEQYF; DNA: TGTGCCAGCAGTTACTCGGGCGGGATATCCTACGAGCAGTACTTC
size: .; V: TRBV28; J: TRBJ2-7; D: TRBD2; CDR3: CASSFPISGTTYEQYF; DNA: TGTGCCAGCAGTTTCCCAATTAGCGGGACCACCTACGAGCAGTACTTC
size: .; V: TRBV27; J: TRBJ2-7; D: TRBD2; CDR3: CASSLLAGAEQYF; DNA: TGTGCCAGCAGTTTACTAGCGGGAGCCGAGCAGTACTTC
size: .; V: TRBV13; J: TRBJ2-1; D: TRBD2; CDR3: CASSLDSLTSGSHEQFF; DNA: TGTGCCAGCAGCTTAGATTCCTTGACTAGCGGGAGCCATGAGCAGTTCTTC
size: .; V: TRBV5-5; J: TRBJ2-2; D: .; CDR3: CASSWRVNTGELFF; DNA: TGTGCCAGCAGCTGGCGAGTGAACACCGGGGAGCTGTTTTTT
size: .; V: TRBV7-6; J: TRBJ1-5; D: .; CDR3: CASSLGRTQPQHF; DNA: TGTGCCAGCAGCTTAGGTCGGACTCAGCCCCAGCATTTT
size: .; V: TRBV5-1; J: TRBJ2-3; D: .; CDR3: CASSLLTTSTDTQYF; DNA: TGCGCCAGCAGCTTACTGACTACTAGCACAGATACGCAGTATTTT
size: .; V: TRBV9; J: TRBJ2-7; D: .; CDR3: CASSAPLGGEQYF; DNA: TGTGCCAGCAGCGCCCCACTAGGCGGCGAGCAGTACTTC
size: .; V: TRBV7-6; J: TRBJ2-5; D: .; CDR3: CASSLRTAQETQYF; DNA: TGTGCCAGCAGCTTAAGGACAGCACAAGAGACCCAGTACTTC
size: .; V: TRBV7-9; J: TRBJ2-2; D: .; CDR3: CASRPDLVTGELFF; DNA: TGTGCCAGCAGGCCGGATCTGGTCACCGGGGAGCTGTTTTTT
size: .; V: TRBV2; J: TRBJ2-7; D: TRBD1; CDR3: CANLQGGEQYF; DNA: TGTGCCAACCTACAGGGGGGCGAGCAGTACTTC
size: .; V: TRBV7-2; J: TRBJ2-7; D: TRBD2; CDR3: CASSLGPSGNSYEQYF; DNA: TGTGCCAGCAGCTTAGGGCCTAGCGGGAACTCCTACGAGCAGTACTTC
size: .; V: TRBV28; J: TRBJ2-1; D: .; CDR3: CASSPRGSHNEQFF; DNA: TGTGCCAGCAGTCCCCGGGGGTCTCACAATGAGCAGTTCTTC
size: once; V: TRBV2; J: TRBJ2-1; D: TRBD2; CDR3: CASSPTSGTYNEQFF; DNA: TGTGCCAGCAGCCCGACTAGCGGGACCTACAATGAGCAGTTCTTC
size: once; V: TRBV7-9; J: TRBJ1-4; D: .; CDR3: CASSWRDGRNEKLFF; DNA: TGTGCCAGCAGCTGGCGGGACGGACGTAATGAAAAACTGTTTTTT
size: few; V: TRBV4-1; J: TRBJ2-7; D: .; CDR3: CASSQEPGSYEQYF; DNA: TGCGCCAGCAGCCAAGAGCCAGGCTCCTACGAGCAGTACTTC
size: .; V: TRBV6-6; J: TRBJ1-5; D: .; CDR3: CASSGVEVAGNQPQHF; DNA: TGTGCCAGCAGTGGAGTCGAGGTAGCTGGCAATCAGCCCCAGCATTTT
size: .; V: TRBV10-3; J: TRBJ2-7; D: .; CDR3: CAISEPGTRGEQYF; DNA: TGTGCCATCAGTGAACCCGGGACACGGGGCGAGCAGTACTTC
size: .; V: TRBV9; J: TRBJ1-2; D: TRBD1; CDR3: CASRAGTGILGGYTF; DNA: TGTGCCAGCAGGGCCGGGACAGGGATCCTTGGAGGCTACACCTTC
size: .; V: TRBV29-1; J: TRBJ2-7; D: TRBD2; CDR3: CSVVPAGVSVYEQYF; DNA: TGCAGCGTTGTGCCAGCGGGAGTGTCGGTGTACGAGCAGTACTTC
size: .; V: TRBV5-1; J: TRBJ2-7; D: TRBD2; CDR3: CASSPGLAGGSLSYEQYF; DNA: TGCGCCAGCAGCCCTGGACTAGCGGGAGGATCGCTCTCCTACGAGCAGTACTTC
size: .; V: TRBV28; J: TRBJ1-2; D: TRBD1; CDR3: CASSPHNPWTGEGNYGYTF; DNA: TGTGCCAGCAGTCCGCATAACCCATGGACAGGGGAAGGGAACTATGGCTACACCTTC
size: .; V: TRBV28; J: TRBJ2-3; D: TRBD2; CDR3: CASSYGGRETDTQYF; DNA: TGTGCCAGCAGTTACGGCGGGAGGGAGACAGATACGCAGTATTTT
size: .; V: TRBV5-6; J: TRBJ2-7; D: TRBD1; CDR3: CASSLGDRGHEQYF; DNA: TGTGCCAGCAGCTTGGGAGACAGGGGACACGAGCAGTACTTC
size: once; V: TRBV29-1; J: TRBJ2-7; D: TRBD1; CDR3: CSVTDRASYEQYF; DNA: TGCAGCGTGACGGACAGGGCCTCCTACGAGCAGTACTTC
size: .; V: TRBV5-6; J: TRBJ2-2; D: .; CDR3: CASSSGQPGELFF; DNA: TGTGCCAGCAGCTCCGGACAGCCCGGGGAGCTGTTTTTT
size: .; V: TRBV15; J: TRBJ1-2; D: TRBD1; CDR3: CATSSRDRAFYGYTF; DNA: TGTGCCACCAGCTCTCGGGACAGGGCTTTCTATGGCTACACCTTC
size: .; V: TRBV19; J: TRBJ1-2; D: .; CDR3: CASSISTSFQYYGYTF; DNA: TGTGCCAGTAGTATCTCAACATCCTTCCAGTACTATGGCTACACCTTC
size: .; V: TRBV19; J: TRBJ1-1; D: .; CDR3: CASSNRDPNTEAFF; DNA: TGTGCCAGTAGTAACAGGGATCCGAACACTGAAGCTTTCTTT
size: .; V: TRBV27; J: TRBJ2-1; D: .; CDR3: CASRSSYNEQFF; DNA: TGTGCCAGCAGGAGCTCCTACAATGAGCAGTTCTTC
size: .; V: TRBV28; J: TRBJ2-5; D: .; CDR3: CASSLRPRYQETQYF; DNA: TGTGCCAGCAGTTTACGACCGAGGTACCAAGAGACCCAGTACTTC
size: .; V: TRBV11-2; J: TRBJ2-1; D: .; CDR3: CASSFHGNYNEQFF; DNA: TGTGCCAGCAGCTTTCACGGAAACTACAATGAGCAGTTCTTC
size: .; V: TRBV18; J: TRBJ1-2; D: .; CDR3: CASSPFDKTNYGYTF; DNA: TGTGCCAGCTCACCCTTCGACAAGACTAACTATGGCTACACCTTC
size: .; V: TRBV4-3; J: TRBJ2-3; D: .; CDR3: CASSQVQGVTDTQYF; DNA: TGCGCCAGCAGCCAAGTACAGGGCGTCACAGATACGCAGTATTTT
size: .; V: TRBV28; J: TRBJ2-7; D: TRBD2; CDR3: CASSFGRARSYEQYF; DNA: TGTGCCAGCAGTTTTGGGAGGGCTCGGTCGTACGAGCAGTACTTC
size: .; V: TRBV6-1; J: TRBJ1-2; D: .; CDR3: CASSESGVAGYTF; DNA: TGTGCCAGCAGTGAATCTGGTGTGGCTGGCTACACCTTC
size: once; V: TRBV6-5; J: TRBJ1-1; D: .; CDR3: CASSYTQGGRAEAFF; DNA: TGTGCCAGCAGTTACACACAGGGTGGAAGGGCTGAAGCTTTCTTT
size: .; V: TRBV7-9; J: TRBJ2-1; D: TRBD2; CDR3: CASSPRTSGSSSYNEQFF; DNA: TGTGCCAGCAGCCCCAGGACTAGCGGGAGTTCGTCCTACAATGAGCAGTTCTTC
size: .; V: TRBV7-9; J: TRBJ2-7; D: TRBD2; CDR3: CASSGGLETSYEQYF; DNA: TGTGCCAGCAGCGGGGGACTAGAAACATCCTACGAGCAGTACTTC
size: once; V: TRBV4-3; J: TRBJ2-2; D: .; CDR3: CASSQDLRGPGDGELFF; DNA: TGCGCCAGCAGCCAAGATCTAAGGGGACCGGGGGACGGGGAGCTATTTTTT
size: .; V: TRBV5-6; J: TRBJ2-5; D: .; CDR3: CASSLGRQETQYF; DNA: TGTGCCAGCAGCTTGGGTCGACAAGAGACCCAGTACTTC
size: .; V: TRBV28; J: TRBJ2-3; D: .; CDR3: CASSPLDIPSTDTQYF; DNA: TGTGCCAGCAGTCCCTTGGACATCCCTAGCACAGATACGCAGTATTTT